The clone carrying this T cell receptor beta chain has just a few counts. Antigen specificity is unknown. This entry comes from a study of cytomegalovirus exposure and HLA in healthy donors. Broader study findings: The study reported that TCR beta sequences accurately predicted HLA-A and HLA-B alleles in most subjects.

This CDR3 comprises 13 residues. Germline assignment: CDR1 SGHTA and CDR2 FQGNSA. The germline V and J ends were trimmed by 2 bases and 8 bases, with 12 bases remaining between them. Vbeta (60) and Jbeta (13) primers were used in the PCR. TCRdb's table, derived via immunoSEQ multiplex PCR, lists solely in-frame clones and lacks some. The sample lists about 120,000 clones, approximately 80% seen once, with more than 7% in the top ten. The sequence was obtained from a female donor in good health and CMV-seropositive. The sequenced material came from PBMCs. The chain is built from TRBV7-2 and TRBJ1-2, with D possibly matching TRBD1 (5 bases). Here the CDR3 reads CASSLRGREGYTF. DNA for the CDR3: TGTGCCAGCAGCTTAAGGGGCCGAGAGGGCTACACCTTC.